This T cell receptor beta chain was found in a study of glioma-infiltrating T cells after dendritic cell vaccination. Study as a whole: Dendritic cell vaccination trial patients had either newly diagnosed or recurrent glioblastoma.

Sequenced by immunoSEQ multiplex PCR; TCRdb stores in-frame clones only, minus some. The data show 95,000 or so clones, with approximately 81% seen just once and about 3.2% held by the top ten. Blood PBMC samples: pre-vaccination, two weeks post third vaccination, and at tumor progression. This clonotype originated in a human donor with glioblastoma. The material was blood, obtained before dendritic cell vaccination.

CDR3 residues: CASSSTGTSYEQYF. In nucleotides, the CDR3 is TGTGCCAGCAGCTCAACCGGGACTAGCTACGAGCAGTACTTC. The chain joins TRBV5-4 to TRBJ2-7; TRBD2 agrees at 8 bases. This CDR3 has 14 residues. J was trimmed by 3 bases and V by 3 bases; bases with no gene match: 5. Looked up from germline, CDR1 is SGHNT and CDR2 is YYREEE (reference sequence).